A selection of T cell receptor beta chains follows, all from one sample in a study of T cell repertoires in ileal Crohn's disease. Here immunoSEQ multiplex PCR was the method, and the copy in TCRdb shows in-frame clones only, minus some. The table has over 14,000 clones, 80% seen once; the top ten hold under 5%. Sequencing was carried out using ileal tissue. The source of these receptors is an adult with Crohn's disease. Each CDR3 is given with its conserved first and last residue. A D gene is named only where the DNA matches it firmly. Expanded clones are given a class, and other clones once, few, many or no size at all.

d_call,j_call,v_call,clone_size,cdr3_nt,cdr3_aa
.,TRBJ1-1,TRBV6-1,.,TGTGCCAGCAGTCACACCCGGAGCACTGAAGCTTTCTTT,CASSHTRSTEAFF
.,TRBJ2-7,TRBV10-3,.,TGTGCCATCAGTCCTCCGGGACAAACCACCTACGAGCAGTACTTC,CAISPPGQTTYEQYF
TRBD1,TRBJ2-6,TRBV6-6,few,TGTGCCAGCAGTTACGCAGGGGGCCAGGTGGGCGTCCTGACTTTC,CASSYAGGQVGVLTF
TRBD2,TRBJ2-3,TRBV2,.,TGTGCCAGCAGTGAAGCGCTTCTAGGACTAGCGGTCTCCACAGATACGCAGTATTTT,CASSEALLGLAVSTDTQYF
.,TRBJ2-2,TRBV7-9,.,TGTGCCAGCACAGGGGAGAACACCGGGGAGCTGTTTTTT,CASTGENTGELFF
TRBD1,TRBJ1-6,TRBV4-3,.,TGCGCCCGTTCGACAGGGGCGAATTCACCCCTCCACTTT,CARSTGANSPLHF
TRBD2,TRBJ2-3,TRBV9,.,TGTGCCAGCAGCTTCGGACCTAGCGGGAGGAGGGATACGCAGTATTTT,CASSFGPSGRRDTQYF
.,TRBJ2-1,TRBV19,.,TGTGCCAGTACGGGGAGGACAGGCTCCTGGTTCTTC,CASTGRTGSWFF
.,TRBJ2-5,TRBV10-3,.,TGTGCCATCAGCGTTGGGTTTATGACTCATGTAAGTCAAGAGACCCAGTACTTC,CAISVGFMTHVSQETQYF
.,TRBJ1-6,TRBV30,.,TGTGCCTGGGGAGGGCAATCGTTTCTAGAGAATTCACCCCTCCACTTT,CAWGGQSFLENSPLHF
.,TRBJ1-2,TRBV2,.,TGTGCCAGCAGGATCGGAGGGGCTCTTCTCTATGGCTACACCTTC,CASRIGGALLYGYTF
.,TRBJ1-2,TRBV19,.,TGTGCCAGTAGGTCCACAGGGAACTATGGCTACACCTTC,CASRSTGNYGYTF
.,TRBJ1-1,TRBV4-3,.,TGCGCCAGCAGCCTCTATTACAGGGCCTCGAACACTGAAGCTTTCTTT,CASSLYYRASNTEAFF
.,TRBJ2-1,TRBV6-5,.,TGTGCCAGCAGTTACCGGAATGAGCAGTTCTTC,CASSYRNEQFF